The 7 T cell receptor beta chains in this list originate from one sample, sequenced in a study of blood T cell repertoires in COVID-19. Produced via immunoSEQ multiplex PCR; TCRdb's table is partial and in-frame only. The table lists about 76,000 clones, approximately 78% of them singletons. The sequenced sample consisted of peripheral blood. The receptors were sampled from a woman aged 55-70 years with acute or convalescent COVID-19.

This clone was detected only a few times. The V call is TRBV12-5, the J call TRBJ1-4; D unresolved. Germline CDR1 LGHNT, CDR2 FRNRAP. The V gene lost 3 bases and the J gene lost 5 bases, with 4 bases spanning the gap. The CDR3 consists of 12 residues. CDR3 nucleotides: TGTGCTAGTGGTTTAGAGAATGAAAAACTGTTTTTT. This sequence encodes CASGLENEKLFF.

This chain uses TRBV6-6 with TRBJ1-2; perhaps TRBD1 as D (5 bases). Germline V gene lookup returns CDR1 MNHNY and CDR2 SVGAGI (reference sequence). Trimming pared 0 bases from V and 4 bases from J, leaving 12 bases between. The CDR3 has 15 amino acids. The CDR3 is CASSYSETDFYGYTF. CDR3 coding DNA: TGTGCCAGCAGTTACTCGGAGACAGATTTCTATGGCTACACCTTC.

The chain employs TRBV11-3 and TRBJ1-5; no clear D gene. Germline V CDR1 and CDR2: SGHNT, YENEEA. Trimming cost V 0 bases and J 5 bases, with 5 bases left between them. This CDR3 comprises 13 residues. The CDR3 nucleotides are TGTGCCAGCAGCTTAGACTACGATCAGCCCCAGCATTTT. Its translation is CASSLDYDQPQHF. Full variable domain (rest looked up from reference TRBV11-3 and TRBJ1-5): EAGVVQSPRYKIIEKKQPVAFWCNPISGHNTLYWYLQNLGQGPELLIRYENEEAVDDSQLPKDRFSAERLKGVDSTLKIQPAELGDSAVYLCASSLDYDQPQHFGDGTRLSIL.

V and J are TRBV6-4 and TRBJ2-1; D not resolved. V was clipped by 1 base and J by 8 bases, with 9 bases between them. This CDR3 is built from 13 residues. Germline V gives CDR1 MRHNA, CDR2 SNTAGT. CDR3 sequence (DNA): TGTGCCAGCAGTGACTACCGTAGAGATGAGCAGTTCTTC. Amino acids: CASSDYRRDEQFF.

This clone was counted between two and nine times. The chain is built from TRBV30 and TRBJ1-5; D might be TRBD1 (5 bases). The V gene lost 0 bases and the J gene lost 6 bases, with 12 bases spanning the gap. There are 14 residues in the CDR3. Germline assignment: CDR1 GTSNPN and CDR2 SVGIG (reference sequence). The CDR3 region is CAWSVAQGGQPQHF. The DNA for the CDR3 is TGTGCCTGGAGTGTGGCTCAGGGAGGTCAGCCCCAGCATTTT.

The CDR3 is CATSSIQGVETQYF. The CDR3 region has the DNA TGTGCCACCAGCAGCATACAGGGGGTGGAGACCCAGTACTTC. The chain employs TRBV15 and TRBJ2-5, with 8 bases fitting TRBD1. V lost 3 bases, J lost 5 bases, and 5 bases stayed unmatched. Germline values: CDR1 LNHNV, CDR2 YYDKDF (reference sequence). This CDR3 has 14 residues.

The chain recombines TRBV9 with TRBJ1-2; D remains ambiguous. The V end was cut by 2 bases, the J end by 3 bases, with 14 bases between. Germline values: CDR1 SGDLS, CDR2 YYNGEE. CDR3 length: 15 residues. CDR3 region: CASSVAAGGDYGYTF. In nucleotides, the CDR3 is TGTGCCAGCAGCGTTGCTGCGGGCGGGGACTATGGCTACACCTTC. The full variable domain, in which reference TRBV9 and TRBJ1-2 provide the parts outside the CDR3, is DSGVTQTPKHLITATGQRVTLRCSPRSGDLSVYWYQQSLDQGLQFLIQYYNGEERAKGNILERFSAQQFPDLHSELNLSSLELGDSALYFCASSVAAGGDYGYTFGSGTRLTVV.